Listed below are T cell receptor beta chains from one sample, sequenced in a study of a mutant IDH1 vaccine in newly diagnosed glioma. No antigen has been identified for these receptors. The repertoire was sequenced with immunoSEQ multiplex PCR; TCRdb's copy has only in-frame clones and lacks some. The table records approximately 82,000 clones, around 83% of them present only once. Sample: PBMCs, taken from a glioma patient whose treatment included an IDH1 peptide vaccine. The receptor source for this set is a woman aged 50 to 65 with glioma. The CDR3 runs from the conserved cysteine through the conserved F or W. Each record gives: J gene, D gene, CDR3 length, clone size, V gene, CDR3 DNA, CDR3 protein. A D gene is named only where the DNA matches it firmly. The listing skips clone size in some rows; elsewhere it reads once, few, many or a size class.

TRBJ1-3 . 16 . TRBV4-1 TGCGCCAGCAGCCAAGGGCCAACAGGTTCTGGAAACACCATATATTTT CASSQGPTGSGNTIYF
TRBJ2-7 . 14 . TRBV19 TGTGCCAGTAGTATAGCGAACAGGATCAACGAGCAGTACTTC CASSIANRINEQYF
TRBJ2-2 . 16 . TRBV2 TGTGCCAGCAGTGAATATGAGGGATGGAGAGGCGGGGAGCTGTTTTTT CASSEYEGWRGGELFF
TRBJ2-1 TRBD2 16 . TRBV5-1 TGCGCCAGCAGCTTGGCCAGCGGGAGCCTTTACAATGAGCAGTTCTTC CASSLASGSLYNEQFF
TRBJ1-3 . 14 . TRBV28 TGTGCCAGCACGTCGGCAGGGATAGCGAACACCATATATTTT CASTSAGIANTIYF
TRBJ2-7 TRBD1 14 . TRBV9 TGTGCCAGCAGCGTGGGACAGGGGATCTACGAGCAGTACTTC CASSVGQGIYEQYF
TRBJ2-6 . 16 . TRBV19 TGTGCCAGTAGTGCAGGTCGCAGCTCTGGGGCCAACGTCCTGACTTTC CASSAGRSSGANVLTF
TRBJ2-3 . 17 . TRBV7-9 TGTGCCAGCCCGGGGGCCCGGGGAAGGAGGTCCACAGATACGCAGTATTTT CASPGARGRRSTDTQYF
TRBJ2-7 TRBD2 16 . TRBV12-5 TGTGCTAGTACCCGGGGGCGGGGGGATGCGGTTTACGAGCAGTACTTC CASTRGRGDAVYEQYF
TRBJ1-1 . 15 . TRBV27 TGTGCCAGCTGGTCAGGGACTATCATGAACACTGAAGCTTTCTTT CASWSGTIMNTEAFF
TRBJ2-3 . 13 . TRBV7-9 TGTGCCAGCAGCTTAGATAGGACAGATACGCAGTATTTT CASSLDRTDTQYF
TRBJ2-5 . 19 . TRBV30 TGTGCCTGGAGTCCCCCCTTATTTATGTGGATGAGACGGGCAGAGACCCAGTACTTC CAWSPPLFMWMRRAETQYF
TRBJ2-7 . 15 . TRBV19 TGTGCCAGTAGTACATATCCAGGGGCCGCCTACGAGCAGTACTTC CASSTYPGAAYEQYF
TRBJ1-1 . 12 . TRBV19 TGTGCCAGCGGGGGACGCGTCGGTGGAGCTTTCTTT CASGGRVGGAFF
TRBJ2-5 . 11 . TRBV20-1 TGCAGTGCTAGAGATAGGGAGACCCAGTACTTC CSARDRETQYF
TRBJ2-1 TRBD1 15 once TRBV10-3 TGTGCCATCGCCGGACAGGGGGCTTCTTACAATGAGCAGTTCTTC CAIAGQGASYNEQFF
TRBJ2-3 . 15 . TRBV18 TGTGCCAGCTCACCGGTTAACTTGCCCTCAGATACGCAGTATTTT CASSPVNLPSDTQYF
TRBJ1-1 TRBD1 17 once TRBV11-2 TGTGCCAGCAGCTTAGTAGGGGACAGAACAGTGAACACTGAAGCTTTCTTT CASSLVGDRTVNTEAFF
TRBJ2-6 . 14 . TRBV27 TGTGCCAGCAGTCTAGGATCTGGGGCCAACGTCCTGACTTTC CASSLGSGANVLTF
TRBJ2-7 TRBD2 15 . TRBV5-1 TGCGCCAGCAGCTTTAGGAGCGGGAGGACCCACGAGCAGTACTTC CASSFRSGRTHEQYF
TRBJ2-2 TRBD2 17 . TRBV7-6 TGTGCCAGCAGCTTAGCGGTACTAGCGGGAGGGACCGGGGAGCTGTTTTTT CASSLAVLAGGTGELFF
TRBJ2-3 TRBD2 17 . TRBV2 TGTGCCAGCAGTACCGGGACTAGCGGAAGGAGGTCAGATACGCAGTATTTT CASSTGTSGRRSDTQYF
TRBJ2-1 . 11 . TRBV9 TGTGCCAGCAGCGGGAGCGGAGAGCAGTTCTTC CASSGSGEQFF
TRBJ2-5 TRBD1 15 . TRBV10-1 TGCGCCAGCAGTGACAAGTTAGGGGGCCGAGAGACCCAGTACTTC CASSDKLGGRETQYF
TRBJ1-1 TRBD1 14 . TRBV2 TGTGCCAGCAGGGGGGACAGAGGGGACACTGAAGCTTTCTTT CASRGDRGDTEAFF
TRBJ2-7 TRBD1 13 . TRBV6-6 TGTGCCAGCACCCTGACAGGGCTCTACGAGCAGTACTTC CASTLTGLYEQYF
TRBJ2-7 TRBD1 16 . TRBV28 TGTGCCAGCGAAATGGGAGGAGGGACAGGGATCGACGAGCAGTACTTC CASEMGGGTGIDEQYF
TRBJ1-2 TRBD1 13 . TRBV27 TGTGCCACCAGACAGGGGCTTACGTATGGCTACACCTTC CATRQGLTYGYTF
TRBJ2-6 . 16 . TRBV11-2 TGTGCCAGCAGCCCGGTTCGGGGAACTGGGGCCAACGTCCTGACTTTC CASSPVRGTGANVLTF
TRBJ2-1 TRBD2 14 . TRBV29-1 TGCAGCGTTGACTTAGGGACTACGGACAATGAGCAGTTCTTC CSVDLGTTDNEQFF
TRBJ2-1 TRBD2 15 . TRBV4-1 TGCGCCAGCAGCCAACTGGGACTAGCGGGAAATGAGCAGTTCTTC CASSQLGLAGNEQFF
TRBJ1-1 . 16 . TRBV6-5 TGTGCCAGCAGTTATTTGCAGGGAGGGTTGGACACTGAAGCTTTCTTT CASSYLQGGLDTEAFF
TRBJ2-1 . 13 . TRBV9 TGTGCCAGCAGCGTAGCTTTGCGGCGTGAGCAGTTCTTC CASSVALRREQFF
TRBJ2-1 . 13 . TRBV7-3 TGTGCCAGCAGCCCCCCCACCTACAATGAGCAGTTCTTC CASSPPTYNEQFF
TRBJ2-3 . 15 . TRBV29-1 TGCAGCTTGACATTGGGGGGCAGACGCACAGATACGCAGTATTTT CSLTLGGRRTDTQYF